This paragraph covers one T cell receptor beta chain sequence. CDR3 length: 14 residues. CDR1 and CDR2 (germline): SNHLY, FYNNEI. V lost 5 bases and J 4 bases, leaving 15 bases between the germline ends. These data belong to a study of blood T cell repertoires in COVID-19. Study-wide context: Acute-phase and convalescent COVID-19 samples originated in the United States, Italy and Spain.

Sequenced by immunoSEQ multiplex PCR; TCRdb stores in-frame clones only, minus some. The data show about 250,000 clones, with 65% to 85% seen just once and around 8.9% held by the top ten. The rearrangement joins TRBV2 to TRBJ2-7; weak D call: TRBD1 (5 bases). Sequencing was carried out using peripheral blood. This clonotype was sampled from a man aged 40-49 years with active or convalescent COVID-19. The CDR3, as DNA: TGTGCCAGCAGTAACCGGGCCCCAGGGTACGAGCAGTACTTC. It is translated as CASSNRAPGYEQYF.